The 9 T cell receptor beta chains listed next were all sequenced from one sample in a study of T cells in Graves' hyperthyroidism and ophthalmopathy. There were TCR beta CDR3 regions amplified from RNA transcripts. First-round RT-PCR with HTBI primers amplified the TCR CDR3 region. In TCRdb, the multiplex PCR reads were re-called with MiXCR into one record per CDR3 protein. The repertoire has approximately 530,000 distinct CDR3 sequences, around 20% of them found once; the top ten carry roughly 44%. The sample was blood. Receptor source: a man aged 35-49 years with Graves' ophthalmopathy.

This clonotype has just a few counts. The chain combines TRBV9 with TRBJ1-2; D remains unclear. Deletions cut 3 bases from V and 8 bases from J, with 14 bases between. From germline, CDR1 is SGDLS and CDR2 YYNGEE. This CDR3 spans 13 amino acids. This chain's CDR3 is CASSANQARGYTF. The CDR3 bases are TGTGCCAGCAGCGCAAACCAGGCAAGGGGCTACACCTTC. Based on the CDR3 plus reference TRBV9 and TRBJ1-2, the full variable domain is DSGVTQTPKHLITATGQRVTLRCSPRSGDLSVYWYQQSLDQGLQFLIQYYNGEERAKGNILERFSAQQFPDLHSELNLSSLELGDSALYFCASSANQARGYTFGSGTRLTVV.

The rearrangement links TRBV9 to TRBJ1-2; 9 nucleotides align to TRBD1. Trimming cost V 3 bases and J 7 bases; bases outside gene matches: 4. This CDR3 comprises 13 residues. Germline-derived CDR1 and CDR2 are SGDLS and YYNGEE. The CDR3 region has the DNA TGTGCCAGCAGCGCCCGGGACAGGGCTGGCTACACCTTC. Translating it yields CASSARDRAGYTF.

The J gene is TRBJ2-5, the V gene TRBV5-6; D call uncertain. CDR3 length equals 15 residues. Per the germline V gene, CDR1 is SGHDT and CDR2 is YYEEEE. V dropped 3 bases and J dropped 5 bases, with 17 bases sitting between them. CDR3 DNA sequence: TGTGCCAGCAGCTGGGGTCAAGTTTCTGCGGAGACCCAGTACTTC. It encodes CASSWGQVSAETQYF.

With regard to this clonotype: An end of the junction does not agree with germline; a read error may underlie this. This CDR3 is CASSRGTNEKLFF. CDR3 nucleotide sequence: TGTGCCAGCAGCCGGGGTACTAACGAAAAACTGTTTTTT. The chain links TRBV7-2 to TRBJ1-4; no clear D gene. This CDR3 has 13 amino acids. Germline V gene lookup returns CDR1 SGHTA and CDR2 FQGNSA.

The gene calls are TRBV28 and TRBJ2-4, with unresolved D. The V end lost 5 bases, the J end lost 2 bases, and 13 bases lay between the germline ends. Looked up from germline, CDR1 is MDHEN and CDR2 is SYDVKM. CDR3 length equals 15 residues. CDR3 protein: CASSVGRTPKNIQYF. The CDR3 DNA sequence: TGTGCCAGCAGTGTGGGTAGGACCCCCAAAAACATTCAGTACTTC.

This clonotype appeared a few times. This rearrangement joins TRBV20-1 to TRBJ2-7, with no clear D. Germline CDR1 DFQATT, CDR2 SNEGSKA (reference sequence). This CDR3 is 12 amino acids long. Between the trimmed V and J ends, which lost 3 bases and 2 bases, there was a span of 8 bases. Written as DNA, the CDR3 is TGCAGTGCTAGGGCCGTTACCTACGAGCAGTACTTC. Its protein is CSARAVTYEQYF.

This clonotype was observed at least ten times. The rearrangement uses TRBV18 and TRBJ2-3, with D possibly TRBD2 on 5 matching bases. V was shortened by 8 bases and J by 3 bases, with 18 bases between the two germline ends. The CDR3 extends over 15 amino acids. Germline values: CDR1 KGHSH, CDR2 LQKENI. CDR3 loop: CASQPRARETDTQYF. DNA of the CDR3: TGTGCCAGCCAGCCCCGGGCGAGGGAAACAGATACGCAGTATTTT.

This clonotype showed up just a few times. The V and J genes are TRBV2 and TRBJ2-1; the match to TRBD1 covers 11 bases. V dropped 6 bases and J dropped 7; count of bases not matched to a gene: 5. In germline, CDR1 is SNHLY, CDR2 FYNNEI. The CDR3 totals 14 residues. This CDR3 is CASRTGTGGNEQFF. CDR3 DNA sequence: TGTGCCAGCAGGACCGGGACAGGGGGAAATGAGCAGTTCTTC.

This clonotype was found a few times. The chain combines TRBV7-4 with TRBJ1-2, with a weak D call TRBD1 (5 bases). The ends were cut back, 0 bases at V and 2 bases at J, with 16 bases in the middle. CDR1 and CDR2 from the germline V gene are SGHVT and SQSDAQ. CDR3 size: 17 residues. The CDR3 nucleotides read TGTGCCAGCAGCTTAGCGGCTCTACCAGAGGGGAACTATGGCTACACCTTC. It specifies CASSLAALPEGNYGYTF.